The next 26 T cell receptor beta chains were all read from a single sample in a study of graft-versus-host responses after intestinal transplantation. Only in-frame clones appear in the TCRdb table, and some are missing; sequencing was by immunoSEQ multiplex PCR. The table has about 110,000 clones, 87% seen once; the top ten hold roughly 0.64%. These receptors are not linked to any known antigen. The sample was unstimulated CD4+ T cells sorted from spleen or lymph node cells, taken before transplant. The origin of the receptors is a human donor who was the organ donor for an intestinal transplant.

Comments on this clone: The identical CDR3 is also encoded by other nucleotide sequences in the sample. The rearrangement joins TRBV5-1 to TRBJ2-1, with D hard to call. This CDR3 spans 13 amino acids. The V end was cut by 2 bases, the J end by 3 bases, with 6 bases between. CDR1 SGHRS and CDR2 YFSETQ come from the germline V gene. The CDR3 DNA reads TGCGCCAGCAGCTTAGGTGACTACAATGAGCAGTTCTTC. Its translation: CASSLGDYNEQFF. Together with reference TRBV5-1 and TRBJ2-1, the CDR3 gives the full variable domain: KAGVTQTPRYLIKTRGQQVTLSCSPISGHRSVSWYQQTPGQGLQFLFEYFSETQRNKGNFPGRFSGRQFSNSRSEMNVSTLELGDSALYLCASSLGDYNEQFFGPGTRLTVL.

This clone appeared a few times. The CDR3 is CASSSRAWGDEAFF. The CDR3 coding sequence is TGTGCCAGTAGTAGCAGGGCCTGGGGTGATGAAGCTTTCTTT. V is TRBV19 and J is TRBJ1-1, with D possibly being TRBD1 (5 bases). Trimming pared 4 bases from V and 7 bases from J, leaving 16 bases between. CDR1 LNHDA and CDR2 SQIVND come from the germline V gene (reference sequence). The CDR3 sequence is 14 residues long.

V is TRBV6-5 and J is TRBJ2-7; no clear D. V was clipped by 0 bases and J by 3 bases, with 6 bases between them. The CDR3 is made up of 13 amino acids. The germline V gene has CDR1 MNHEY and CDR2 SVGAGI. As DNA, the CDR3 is TGTGCCAGCAGTTACTCTATGCGCTACGAGCAGTACTTC. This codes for CASSYSMRYEQYF.

CDR3 sequence reads: CASSYRFGEFSGANVLTF. DNA of the CDR3: TGTGCCAGCAGCTACCGTTTCGGGGAGTTCTCTGGGGCCAACGTCCTGACTTTC. The chain uses TRBV11-2 and TRBJ2-6, with D possibly TRBD2 on 5 matching bases. The CDR3 consists of 18 residues. Trimming stripped 4 bases from V and 0 bases from J, with 16 bases between. The germline CDR1 and CDR2 sequences are SGHAT and FQNNGV.

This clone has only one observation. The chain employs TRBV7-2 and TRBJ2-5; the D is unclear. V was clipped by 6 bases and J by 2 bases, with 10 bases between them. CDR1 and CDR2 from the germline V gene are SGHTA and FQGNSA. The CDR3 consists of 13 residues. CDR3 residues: CASRPASQETQYF. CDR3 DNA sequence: TGTGCCAGCAGACCTGCTAGTCAAGAGACCCAGTACTTC.

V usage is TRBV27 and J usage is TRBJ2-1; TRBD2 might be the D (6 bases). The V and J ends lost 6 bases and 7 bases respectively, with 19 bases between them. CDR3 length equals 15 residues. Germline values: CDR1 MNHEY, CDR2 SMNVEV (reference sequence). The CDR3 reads CASSPLYSGGNEQFF. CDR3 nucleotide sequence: TGTGCCAGCAGCCCACTGTATTCTGGAGGGAATGAGCAGTTCTTC.

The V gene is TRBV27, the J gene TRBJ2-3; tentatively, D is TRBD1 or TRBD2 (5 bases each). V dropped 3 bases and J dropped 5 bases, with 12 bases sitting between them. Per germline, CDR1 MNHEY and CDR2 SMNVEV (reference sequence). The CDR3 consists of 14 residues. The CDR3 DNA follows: TGTGCCAGCAGTTTTCGAGGGGCTTTAGATACGCAGTATTTT. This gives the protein CASSFRGALDTQYF.

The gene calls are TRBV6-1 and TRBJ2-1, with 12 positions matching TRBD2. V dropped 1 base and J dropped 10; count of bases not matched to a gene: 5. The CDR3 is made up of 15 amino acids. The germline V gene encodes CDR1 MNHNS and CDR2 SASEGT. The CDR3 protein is CASSEGLAGAREQFF. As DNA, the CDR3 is TGTGCCAGCAGTGAAGGACTAGCGGGAGCTCGCGAGCAGTTCTTC.

The chain's CDR3 is CASSSLGGFQYF. The CDR3 nucleotides are TGTGCCAGCAGCTCTTTGGGGGGTTTTCAGTACTTC. The V call is TRBV7-9, the J call TRBJ2-4, with D perhaps TRBD2 (6 bases). V lost 4 bases and J lost 11, with 12 bases in between. Germline loops: CDR1 SEHNR, CDR2 FQNEAQ (reference sequence). The CDR3 has 12 amino acids.

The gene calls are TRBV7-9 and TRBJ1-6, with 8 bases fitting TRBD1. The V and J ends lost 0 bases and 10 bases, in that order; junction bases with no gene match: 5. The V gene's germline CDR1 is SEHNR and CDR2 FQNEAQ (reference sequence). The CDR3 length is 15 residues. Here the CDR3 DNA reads TGTGCCAGCAGCTTAGCGACAGGGGAAATGTCACCCCTCCACTTT. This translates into CASSLATGEMSPLHF.

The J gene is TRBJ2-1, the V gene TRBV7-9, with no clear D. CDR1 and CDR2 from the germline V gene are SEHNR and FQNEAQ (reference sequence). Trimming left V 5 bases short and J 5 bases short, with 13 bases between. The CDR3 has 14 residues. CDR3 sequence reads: CASSTPVLDNEQFF. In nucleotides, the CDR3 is TGTGCCAGCAGCACGCCGGTCCTAGACAATGAGCAGTTCTTC. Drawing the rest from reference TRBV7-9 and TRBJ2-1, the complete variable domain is DTGVSQNPRHKITKRGQNVTFRCDPISEHNRLYWYRQTLGQGPEFLTYFQNEAQLEKSRLLSDRFSAERPKGSFSTLEIQRTEQGDSAMYLCASSTPVLDNEQFFGPGTRLTVL.

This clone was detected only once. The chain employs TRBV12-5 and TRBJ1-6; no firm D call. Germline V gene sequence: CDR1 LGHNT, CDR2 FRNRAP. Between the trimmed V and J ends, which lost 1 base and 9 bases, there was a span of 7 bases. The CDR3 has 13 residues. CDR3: CASGLEEGSPLHF. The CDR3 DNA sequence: TGTGCTAGTGGTTTGGAAGAGGGTTCACCCCTCCACTTT.

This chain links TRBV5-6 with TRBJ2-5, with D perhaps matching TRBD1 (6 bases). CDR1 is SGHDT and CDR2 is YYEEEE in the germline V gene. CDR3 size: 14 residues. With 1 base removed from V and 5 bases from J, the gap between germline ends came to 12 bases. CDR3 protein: CASSLTGTTETQYF. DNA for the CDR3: TGTGCCAGCAGCTTGACAGGGACGACGGAGACCCAGTACTTC.

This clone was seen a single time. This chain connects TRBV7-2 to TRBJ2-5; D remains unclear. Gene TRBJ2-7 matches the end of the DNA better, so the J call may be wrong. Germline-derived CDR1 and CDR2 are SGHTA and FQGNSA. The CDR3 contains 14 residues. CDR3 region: CASSLQPSSYEQYF. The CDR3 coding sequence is TGTGCCAGCAGCTTACAGCCAAGCTCCTACGAGCAGTACTTC.

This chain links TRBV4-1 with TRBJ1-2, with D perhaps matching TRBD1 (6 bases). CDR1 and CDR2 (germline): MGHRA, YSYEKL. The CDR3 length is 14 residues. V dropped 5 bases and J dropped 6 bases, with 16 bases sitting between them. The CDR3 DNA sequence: TGCGCCAGCAGCGTGTACAGGGATTCGGATGGCTACACCTTC. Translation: CASSVYRDSDGYTF.

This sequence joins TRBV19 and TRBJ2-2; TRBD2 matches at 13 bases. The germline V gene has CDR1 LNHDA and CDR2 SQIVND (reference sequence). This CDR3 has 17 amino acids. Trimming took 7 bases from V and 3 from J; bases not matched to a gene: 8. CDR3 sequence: CASKGLAGLRDTGELFF. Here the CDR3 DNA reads TGTGCCAGTAAGGGACTAGCGGGACTAAGGGACACCGGGGAGCTGTTTTTT.

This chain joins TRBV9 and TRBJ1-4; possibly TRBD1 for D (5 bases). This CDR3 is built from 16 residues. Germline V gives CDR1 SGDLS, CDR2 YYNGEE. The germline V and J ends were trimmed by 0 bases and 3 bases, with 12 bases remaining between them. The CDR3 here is CASSVGAAGPNEKLFF. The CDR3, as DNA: TGTGCCAGCAGCGTAGGCGCGGCAGGGCCTAATGAAAAACTGTTTTTT.

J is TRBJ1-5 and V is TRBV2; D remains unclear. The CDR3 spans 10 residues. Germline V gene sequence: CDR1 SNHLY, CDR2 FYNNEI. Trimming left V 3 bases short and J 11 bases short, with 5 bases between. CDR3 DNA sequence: TGTGCCAGCAGTGACGGGACCCAGCATTTT. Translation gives CASSDGTQHF.

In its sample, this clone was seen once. The CDR3 protein is CASSIRVSYNEQFF. DNA for the CDR3: TGTGCCAGTAGTATCAGGGTCTCCTACAATGAGCAGTTCTTC. J is TRBJ2-1 and V is TRBV19, with D perhaps matching TRBD1 (5 bases). The CDR3 runs 14 residues. CDR1 LNHDA and CDR2 SQIVND come from the germline V gene (reference sequence). Trimming stripped 3 bases from V and 0 bases from J, with 6 bases between.

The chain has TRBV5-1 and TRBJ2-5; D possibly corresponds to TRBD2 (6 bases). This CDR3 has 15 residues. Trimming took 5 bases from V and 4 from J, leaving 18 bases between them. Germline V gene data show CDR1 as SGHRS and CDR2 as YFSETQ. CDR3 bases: TGCGCCAGCAGTCGCGGGGAGGCCACCCGAGAGACCCAGTACTTC. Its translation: CASSRGEATRETQYF.

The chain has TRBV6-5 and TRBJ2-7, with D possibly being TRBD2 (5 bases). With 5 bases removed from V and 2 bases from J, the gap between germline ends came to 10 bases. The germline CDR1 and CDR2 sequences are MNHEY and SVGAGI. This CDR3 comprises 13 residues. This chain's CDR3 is CASSTSGTYEQYF. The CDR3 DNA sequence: TGTGCCAGCAGTACCTCCGGGACCTACGAGCAGTACTTC.

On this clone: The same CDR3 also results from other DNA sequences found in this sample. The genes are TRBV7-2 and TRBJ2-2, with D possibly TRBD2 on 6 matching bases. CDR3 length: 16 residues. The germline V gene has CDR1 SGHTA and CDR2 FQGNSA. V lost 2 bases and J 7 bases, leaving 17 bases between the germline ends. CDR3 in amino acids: CASSLMSGGSFGELFF. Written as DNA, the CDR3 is TGTGCCAGCAGCTTAATGAGTGGGGGGAGCTTCGGGGAGCTGTTTTTT.

The CDR3 sequence: CASSFQGPPNTGELFF. In DNA form, the CDR3 reads TGTGCCAGCAGCTTTCAGGGGCCCCCGAACACCGGGGAGCTGTTTTTT. J is TRBJ2-2 and V is TRBV7-3; TRBD1 might be the D (6 bases). The CDR3 is 16 residues long. The V end was cut by 3 bases, the J end by 0 bases, with 11 bases between. Germline V gene data show CDR1 as SGHTA and CDR2 as FQGTGA.

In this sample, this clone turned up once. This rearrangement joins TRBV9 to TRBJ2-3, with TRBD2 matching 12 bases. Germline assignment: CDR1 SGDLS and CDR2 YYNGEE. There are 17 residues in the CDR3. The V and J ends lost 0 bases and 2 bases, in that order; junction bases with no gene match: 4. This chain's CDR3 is CASSVAGLAGFTDTQYF. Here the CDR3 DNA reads TGTGCCAGCAGCGTAGCCGGACTAGCGGGATTCACAGATACGCAGTATTTT.

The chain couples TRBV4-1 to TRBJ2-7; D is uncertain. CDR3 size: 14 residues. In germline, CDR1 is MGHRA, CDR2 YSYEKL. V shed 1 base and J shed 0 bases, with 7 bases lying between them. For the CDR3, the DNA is TGCGCCAGCAGCCAAGGGAGACACTCCTACGAGCAGTACTTC. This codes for CASSQGRHSYEQYF.

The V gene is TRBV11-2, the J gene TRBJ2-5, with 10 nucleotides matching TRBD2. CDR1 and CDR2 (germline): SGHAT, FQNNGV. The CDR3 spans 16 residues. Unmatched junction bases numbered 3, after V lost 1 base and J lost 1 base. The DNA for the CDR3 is TGTGCCAGCAGCTTAGGTCCTAGCGGGGGCCAAGAGACCCAGTACTTC. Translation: CASSLGPSGGQETQYF.